Shown below are 5 T cell receptor beta chains from a single sample sequenced in a study of blood T cell repertoires in COVID-19. Sequencing used immunoSEQ multiplex PCR; TCRdb keeps in-frame clones, though not all of them. The sample yields roughly 27,000 clones, 90% to 95% seen once. The sequencing sample was made of peripheral blood. All receptors derive from a human donor with active COVID-19. The donor label of this sample is uncertain.

V usage is TRBV11-2 and J usage is TRBJ2-1; TRBD2 matches 8 bases. The J segment lost 6 bases and the V segment lost 5 bases, leaving 9 bases of the junction unmatched. The CDR3 has 15 amino acids. Germline CDR1 is SGHAT and CDR2 is FQNNGV. CDR3 sequence (DNA): TGTGCCAGCAGCAATAGTGGGGGACTAGGCAATGAGCAGTTCTTC. Translation: CASSNSGGLGNEQFF.

The rearrangement joins TRBV6-2 or TRBV6-3 to TRBJ2-7; 7 positions match TRBD1. CDR3 length: 14 residues. V gave up 5 bases and J gave up 0 bases; unmatched junction bases: 4. CDR1 is MNHEY and CDR2 is SVGEGT in the germline V gene. DNA of the CDR3: TGTGCCAGCAGTCGACAGGGCGGCTCCTACGAGCAGTACTTC. Encoded protein: CASSRQGGSYEQYF.

The V gene is TRBV13, the J gene TRBJ2-7, with D perhaps matching TRBD1 (6 bases). V was cut by 5 bases and J by 2 bases, with 13 bases left in between. The CDR3 sequence is 14 residues long. Germline CDR1 and CDR2: PRHDT and FYEKMQ (reference sequence). Written as DNA, the CDR3 is TGTGCCAGCAGCAGACCGGACAGAACCTACGAGCAGTACTTC. Protein sequence: CASSRPDRTYEQYF.

The chain uses TRBV7-2 and TRBJ2-3; the match to TRBD1 covers 8 bases. V lost 5 bases, J lost 2 bases, and 9 bases stayed unmatched. Germline V lookup: CDR1 SGHTA, CDR2 FQGNSA. CDR3 size: 16 residues. CDR3 nucleotides: TGTGCCAGCAGCCAGGGGGACAGGACATTCACAGATACGCAGTATTTT. Translated: CASSQGDRTFTDTQYF.

V and J are TRBV6-4 and TRBJ1-2; 7 bases are shared with TRBD1. The CDR3 spans 14 residues. V lost 0 bases, J lost 6 bases, and 4 bases stayed unmatched. Germline V lookup: CDR1 MRHNA, CDR2 SNTAGT. In DNA, the CDR3 is TGTGCCAGCAGTGACTCTGGGACAGCGAATGGCTACACCTTC. This sequence encodes CASSDSGTANGYTF.